Each of the 8 T cell receptor beta chains below was sequenced from the same sample in a study of T cell repertoires in cytomegalovirus infection. TCRdb reanalysed the reads using MiXCR and keeps one entry per CDR3 protein. The sample contains 900,000 to 950,000 distinct CDR3 sequences, 30% to 40% of which appear only once. Antigens of these TCRs are unknown. The sequenced sample was cultured CD8+ T cells from PBMCs, obtained from culture after CMV antigen stimulation. These receptors were obtained from a human donor in good health (CMV status not recorded). Some clones in this sample may be carry-over from other donors' samples.

This clonotype was detected only a few times. This chain links TRBV12-3 or TRBV12-4 with TRBJ2-2; TRBD1 aligns across 11 bases. CDR3 size: 19 residues. J gave up 6 bases and V 7 bases, and 19 bases lay outside the gene matches. CDR3 DNA sequence: TGTGCCAGCACCTCTAGGACAGGGGGCAGAAGCTCGAGACCCGGGGAGCTGTTTTTT. It codes for CASTSRTGGRSSRPGELFF.

About this clonotype: A junction boundary mismatches the germline segment, possibly from a read error. The V gene is TRBV6-6, the J gene TRBJ2-5; 8 bases map to TRBD2. This CDR3 comprises 18 residues. CDR1 MNHNY and CDR2 SVGAGI come from the germline V gene (reference sequence). The CDR3 protein is CASSYSLPGAGGRETQYF. The DNA of the CDR3 is TGTGCCAGCAGCTACTCTCTTCCGGGGGCGGGGGGCCGGGAGACCCAGTACTTC.

This clonotype appeared many times. In nucleotides, the CDR3 is TGCGCCAGCAGCCAAGACAGGAGTATGAACACTGAAGCTTTCTTT. Residues: CASSQDRSMNTEAFF. The chain links TRBV4-1 to TRBJ1-1; D remains ambiguous. The length of the CDR3 is 15 residues. From germline, CDR1 is MGHRA and CDR2 YSYEKL. V lost 0 bases and J lost 0, with 8 bases in between.

This clonotype was detected only a few times. The CDR3 reads CASSQKGNQETQYF. The CDR3, as DNA: TGTGCCAGCAGCCAGAAGGGAAACCAAGAGACCCAGTACTTC. This sequence joins TRBV7-9 and TRBJ2-5; D uncertain. V was pared by 5 bases and J by 0 bases, with 10 bases between. This CDR3 comprises 14 residues. Germline V gene data show CDR1 as SEHNR and CDR2 as FQNEAQ (reference sequence).

This clonotype came up many times. V is TRBV6-5 and J is TRBJ2-1; 9 nucleotides line up with TRBD1. This CDR3 comprises 17 residues. Germline V gives CDR1 MNHEY, CDR2 SVGAGI. J lost 4 bases, V lost 0 bases, and 7 bases had no gene match. CDR3 loop: CASSYSLSGTGYNEQFF. The CDR3 coding sequence is TGTGCCAGCAGTTACTCCTTGTCCGGGACAGGGTACAATGAGCAGTTCTTC.

CDR3 region: CASSLGAGGHEQYF. The CDR3, as DNA: TGTGCCAGCAGTTTAGGCGCAGGAGGTCACGAGCAGTACTTC. The J gene is TRBJ2-7, the V gene TRBV12-3 or TRBV12-4; D is perhaps TRBD2 (5 bases). The V gene lost 1 base and the J gene lost 5 bases, with 12 bases spanning the gap. The CDR3 consists of 14 residues.

Regarding this clonotype: The junction departs from germline at one end; a sequencing error may be responsible. The chain joins TRBV27 to TRBJ1-2; a possible D gene is TRBD1 (5 bases). The CDR3 consists of 17 residues. Germline CDR1 reads MNHEY; CDR2 reads SMNVEV (reference sequence). The CDR3: CASSLSRQGSFLSGYIF. CDR3 nucleotide sequence: TGTGCCAGCAGTTTATCGAGGCAGGGCTCTTTTCTGAGTGGCTACATCTTC.

Remarks on this clonotype: One base away lies a much larger clone, so this may be a sequencing read error. DNA for the CDR3: TGTGCCAACAGCCCCGAGAGGAGCTCCTACGAGCAGTACTTC. The encoded protein is CANSPERSSYEQYF. The V call is TRBV7-8, the J call TRBJ2-7; D remains ambiguous. Germline values: CDR1 SGHVS, CDR2 FQNEAQ. The CDR3 runs to 14 residues.